The rows below give T cell receptor beta chains drawn from one sample of a study of T cell responses to AZD1222 COVID-19 vaccine. Generated by immunoSEQ multiplex PCR, the TCRdb table keeps only in-frame clones and is missing some. Of 95,000 to 150,000 clones listed, about 89% are singletons. The source material was peripheral blood, sampled on day 0 of MenACWY control vaccination. These receptor sequences come from an adult in good health. Each CDR3 is given with its conserved first and last residue. D genes are given only for firm matches. Clone size is shown for a subset of rows, as once, few, many or a class of expanded clone.

CDR3nt: TGTGCCAGCAGCTTAAGGTGGGACAGCTCCTACGAGCAGTACTTC
CDR3aa: CASSLRWDSSYEQYF
d_gene: TRBD1
v_gene: TRBV11-3
j_gene: TRBJ2-7
abundance: .

CDR3nt: TGTGCCAGCAGCTTACAAGCAAGCTCCTACGAGCAGTACTTC
CDR3aa: CASSLQASSYEQYF
d_gene: .
v_gene: TRBV11-2
j_gene: TRBJ2-7
abundance: .

CDR3nt: TGCGCCAGCAGCCAGGCGGACGGGGAAAAACTGTTTTTT
CDR3aa: CASSQADGEKLFF
d_gene: .
v_gene: TRBV4-1
j_gene: TRBJ1-4
abundance: .

CDR3nt: TGTGCCAGCCGTTTTACTTCGACCGGGGAGCTGTTTTTT
CDR3aa: CASRFTSTGELFF
d_gene: .
v_gene: TRBV6-1
j_gene: TRBJ2-2
abundance: once

CDR3nt: TGTGCCAGCAGTCCGGGGCTGGCCTACGAGCAGTACTTC
CDR3aa: CASSPGLAYEQYF
d_gene: .
v_gene: TRBV27
j_gene: TRBJ2-7
abundance: .

CDR3nt: TGTGCCAGTAGTATAGACCCCGGGCCCAGACCAAATCAGCCCCAGCATTTT
CDR3aa: CASSIDPGPRPNQPQHF
d_gene: .
v_gene: TRBV19
j_gene: TRBJ1-5
abundance: .

CDR3nt: TGCGCCAGCAGCCCGACCCCTTCCACGGGGGGCTCTCAGCCCCAGCATTTT
CDR3aa: CASSPTPSTGGSQPQHF
d_gene: .
v_gene: TRBV4-1
j_gene: TRBJ1-5
abundance: .

CDR3nt: TGTGCCAGCACCCCGGGACTAGCGTCCACCGGGGAGCTGTTTTTT
CDR3aa: CASTPGLASTGELFF
d_gene: TRBD2
v_gene: TRBV2
j_gene: TRBJ2-2
abundance: .

CDR3nt: TGTGCCAGCAGTCTAGATCGGGGGTCTAAGGAGACCCAGTACTTC
CDR3aa: CASSLDRGSKETQYF
d_gene: .
v_gene: TRBV6-5
j_gene: TRBJ2-5
abundance: .

CDR3nt: TGTGCCAGCAGCTTTTCTTCCAACGGGGAGACCCAGTACTTC
CDR3aa: CASSFSSNGETQYF
d_gene: .
v_gene: TRBV5-4
j_gene: TRBJ2-5
abundance: .

CDR3nt: TGTGCCAGCAGCTTAGGGGGGGGGTCACCCCTCCACTTT
CDR3aa: CASSLGGGSPLHF
d_gene: .
v_gene: TRBV7-2
j_gene: TRBJ1-6
abundance: once

CDR3nt: TGTGCCAGCAGCTTAGAGGGAGCGGGAGGGCCCTACAATGAGCAGTTCTTC
CDR3aa: CASSLEGAGGPYNEQFF
d_gene: TRBD2
v_gene: TRBV11-3
j_gene: TRBJ2-1
abundance: few

CDR3nt: TGTGCCAGCAATACAGGACAGGCCCAGCGGGGCGAGCAGTACTTC
CDR3aa: CASNTGQAQRGEQYF
d_gene: .
v_gene: TRBV14
j_gene: TRBJ2-7
abundance: .

CDR3nt: TGTGCCAGCAGCTTAAGTTCAGGAGACGGCTACACCTTC
CDR3aa: CASSLSSGDGYTF
d_gene: .
v_gene: TRBV7-3
j_gene: TRBJ1-2
abundance: .

CDR3nt: TGTGCCAGCAGCTTACGAGAGTCGGCCAGGGGCGATCATGGCTACACCTTC
CDR3aa: CASSLRESARGDHGYTF
d_gene: .
v_gene: TRBV7-9
j_gene: TRBJ1-2
abundance: .

CDR3nt: TGTGCCAGCAGCGTTACTGGAGATCCAGATACGCAGTATTTT
CDR3aa: CASSVTGDPDTQYF
d_gene: .
v_gene: TRBV9
j_gene: TRBJ2-3
abundance: .

CDR3nt: TGTGCCAGCCGGCCGACCTGGGGAGAGGACACTGAAGCTTTCTTT
CDR3aa: CASRPTWGEDTEAFF
d_gene: .
v_gene: TRBV6-5
j_gene: TRBJ1-1
abundance: .